This T cell receptor beta chain was recorded in a study of T cell changes during pregnancy in multiple sclerosis. The CDR3 runs to 15 residues. The germline CDR1 and CDR2 sequences are SGHAT and FQNNGV. Trimming cost V 1 base and J 2 bases; bases outside gene matches: 5. TCRdb's table, derived via immunoSEQ multiplex PCR, lists solely in-frame clones and lacks some. The sample records tens of thousands of clones, 92% being singletons. The V gene is TRBV11-2, the J gene TRBJ2-7; 7 bases map to TRBD1. This receptor was obtained from a female donor with multiple sclerosis, enrolled in a pregnancy study. The source was peripheral blood, collected before pregnancy. In DNA, the CDR3 is TGTGCCAGCAGCTTAGGTGCCGGGACAGCCTACGAGCAGTACTTC. It is translated as CASSLGAGTAYEQYF.